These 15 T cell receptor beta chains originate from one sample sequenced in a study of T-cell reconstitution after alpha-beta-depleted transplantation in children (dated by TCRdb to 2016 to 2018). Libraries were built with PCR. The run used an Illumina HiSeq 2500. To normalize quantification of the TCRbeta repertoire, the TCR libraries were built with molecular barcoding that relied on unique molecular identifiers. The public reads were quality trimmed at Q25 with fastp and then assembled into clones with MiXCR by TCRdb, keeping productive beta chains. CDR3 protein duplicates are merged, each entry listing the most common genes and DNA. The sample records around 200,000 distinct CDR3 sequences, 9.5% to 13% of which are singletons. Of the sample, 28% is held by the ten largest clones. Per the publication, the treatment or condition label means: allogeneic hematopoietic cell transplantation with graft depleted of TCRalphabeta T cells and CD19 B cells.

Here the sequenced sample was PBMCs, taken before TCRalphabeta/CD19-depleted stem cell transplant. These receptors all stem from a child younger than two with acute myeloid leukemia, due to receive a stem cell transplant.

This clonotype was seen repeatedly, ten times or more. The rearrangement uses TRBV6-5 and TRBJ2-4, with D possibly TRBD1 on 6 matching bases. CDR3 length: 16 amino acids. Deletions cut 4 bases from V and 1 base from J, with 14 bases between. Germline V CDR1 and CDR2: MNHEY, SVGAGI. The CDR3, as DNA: TGTGCCAGCAGTTCCGGGACACCGATCGCCAAAAACATTCAGTACTTC. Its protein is CASSSGTPIAKNIQYF.

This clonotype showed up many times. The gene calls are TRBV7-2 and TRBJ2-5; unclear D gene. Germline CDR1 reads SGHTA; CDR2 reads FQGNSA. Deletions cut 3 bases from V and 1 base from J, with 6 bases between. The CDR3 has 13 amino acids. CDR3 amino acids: CASSFGGQETQYF. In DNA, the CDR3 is TGTGCCAGCAGCTTCGGCGGCCAAGAGACCCAGTACTTC. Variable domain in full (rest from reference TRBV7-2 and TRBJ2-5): GAGVSQSPSNKVTEKGKDVELRCDPISGHTALYWYRQSLGQGLEFLIYFQGNSAPDKSGLPSDRFSAERTGGSVSTLTIQRTQQEDSAVYLCASSFGGQETQYFGPGTRLLVL.

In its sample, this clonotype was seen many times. The CDR3 coding sequence is TGTGCCAGCAGTTTTGGGGTTGGTGTCAATGAGCAGTTCTTC. Encoded protein: CASSFGVGVNEQFF. The gene calls are TRBV12-3 or TRBV12-4 and TRBJ2-1; D is unclear. Trimming cost V 3 bases and J 6 bases, with 12 bases left between them. This CDR3 comprises 14 residues.

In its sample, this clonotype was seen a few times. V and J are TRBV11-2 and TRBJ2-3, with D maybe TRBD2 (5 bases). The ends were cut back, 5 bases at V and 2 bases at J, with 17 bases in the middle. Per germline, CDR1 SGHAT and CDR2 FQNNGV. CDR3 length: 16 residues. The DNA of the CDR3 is TGTGCCAGCAGCCCTCGGGGTGGAACCTTCACAGATACGCAGTATTTT. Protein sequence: CASSPRGGTFTDTQYF.

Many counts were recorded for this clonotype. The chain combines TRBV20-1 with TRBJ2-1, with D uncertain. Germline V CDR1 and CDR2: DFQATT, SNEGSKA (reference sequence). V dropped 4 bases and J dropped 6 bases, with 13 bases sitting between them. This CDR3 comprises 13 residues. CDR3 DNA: TGCAGTGCTAACCTTCTCTCGCCCAATGAGCAGTTCTTC. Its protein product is CSANLLSPNEQFF.

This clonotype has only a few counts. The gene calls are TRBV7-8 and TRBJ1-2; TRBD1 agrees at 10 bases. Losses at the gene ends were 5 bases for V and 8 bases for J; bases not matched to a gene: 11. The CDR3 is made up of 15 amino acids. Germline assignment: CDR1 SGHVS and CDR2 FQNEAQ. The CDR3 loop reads CASSHRDRGIGGYTF. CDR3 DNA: TGTGCCAGCAGCCATAGGGACAGGGGAATTGGCGGCTACACCTTC.

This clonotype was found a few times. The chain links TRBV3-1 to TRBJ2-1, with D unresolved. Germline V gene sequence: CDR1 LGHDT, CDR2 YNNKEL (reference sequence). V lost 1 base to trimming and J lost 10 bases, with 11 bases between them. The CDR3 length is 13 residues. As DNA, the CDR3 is TGTGCCAGCAGCCAAGGCCCCCGGGCAGAGCAGTTCTTC. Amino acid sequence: CASSQGPRAEQFF.

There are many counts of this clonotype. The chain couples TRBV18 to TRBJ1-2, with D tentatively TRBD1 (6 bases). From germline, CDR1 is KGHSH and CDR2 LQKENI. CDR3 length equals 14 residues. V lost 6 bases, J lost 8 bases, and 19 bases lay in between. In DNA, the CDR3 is TGTGCCAGCTCCCGTGGCAGGGGCGAATGGGGCTACACCTTC. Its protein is CASSRGRGEWGYTF.

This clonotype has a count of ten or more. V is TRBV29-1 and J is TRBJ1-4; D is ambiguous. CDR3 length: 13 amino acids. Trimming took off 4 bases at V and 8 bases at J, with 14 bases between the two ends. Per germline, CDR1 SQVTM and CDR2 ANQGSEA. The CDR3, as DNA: TGCAGCGTTGCTGAGCGGGCTAGGGAAAAACTGTTTTTT. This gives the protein CSVAERAREKLFF.

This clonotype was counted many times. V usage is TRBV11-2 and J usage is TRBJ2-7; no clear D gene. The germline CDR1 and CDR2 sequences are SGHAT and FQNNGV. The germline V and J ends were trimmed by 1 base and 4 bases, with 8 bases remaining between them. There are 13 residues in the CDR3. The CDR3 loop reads CASSLGRLYEQYF. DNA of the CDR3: TGTGCCAGCAGCTTAGGACGCCTTTACGAGCAGTACTTC.

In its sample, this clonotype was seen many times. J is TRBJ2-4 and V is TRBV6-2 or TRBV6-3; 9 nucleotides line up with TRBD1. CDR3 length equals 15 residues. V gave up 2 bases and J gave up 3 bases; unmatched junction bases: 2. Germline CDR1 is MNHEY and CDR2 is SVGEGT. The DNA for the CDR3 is TGTGCCAGCAGTTACCGGGACAGGGTCAAAAACATTCAGTACTTC. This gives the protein CASSYRDRVKNIQYF.

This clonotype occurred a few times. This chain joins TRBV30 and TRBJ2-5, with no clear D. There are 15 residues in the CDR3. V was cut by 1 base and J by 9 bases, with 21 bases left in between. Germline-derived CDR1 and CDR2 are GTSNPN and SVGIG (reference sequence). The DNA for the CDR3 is TGTGCCTGGAGTGCCCTACTTCTGCCCGCGAACGCCCAGTACTTC. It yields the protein CAWSALLLPANAQYF. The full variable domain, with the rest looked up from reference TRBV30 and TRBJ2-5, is SQTIHQWPATLVQPVGSPLSLECTVEGTSNPNLYWYRQAAGRGLQLLFYSVGIGQISSEVPQNLSASRPQDRQFILSSKKLLLSDSGFYLCAWSALLLPANAQYFGPGTRLLVL.

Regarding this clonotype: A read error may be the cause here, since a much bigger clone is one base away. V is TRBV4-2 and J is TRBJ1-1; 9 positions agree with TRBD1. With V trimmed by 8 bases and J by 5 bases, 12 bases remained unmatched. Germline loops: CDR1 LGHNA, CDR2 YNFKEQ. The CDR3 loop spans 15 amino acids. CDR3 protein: CASGRGDRAATEAFF. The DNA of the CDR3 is TGTGCCAGCGGCCGCGGGGACAGGGCTGCTACTGAAGCTTTCTTT.

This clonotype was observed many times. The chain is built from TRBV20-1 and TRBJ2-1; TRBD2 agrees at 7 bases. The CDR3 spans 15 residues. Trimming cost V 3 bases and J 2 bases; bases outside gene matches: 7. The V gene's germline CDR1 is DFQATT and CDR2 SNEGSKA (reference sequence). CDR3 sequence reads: CSARSPSGTYNEQFF. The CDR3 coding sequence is TGCAGTGCTAGGTCCCCCAGCGGGACCTACAATGAGCAGTTCTTC.

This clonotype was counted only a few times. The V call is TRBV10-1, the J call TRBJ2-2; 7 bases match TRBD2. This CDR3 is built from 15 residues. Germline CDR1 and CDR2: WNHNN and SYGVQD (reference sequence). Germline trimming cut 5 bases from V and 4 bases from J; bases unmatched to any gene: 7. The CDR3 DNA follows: TGCGCCAGCAGTCGGTTGCCGGGAGGCACCGGGGAGCTGTTTTTT. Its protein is CASSRLPGGTGELFF.